This passage covers 6 T cell receptor beta chains from one sample sequenced in a study of T-cell reconstitution after alpha-beta-depleted transplantation in children. A TCRbeta library incorporating unique molecular identifiers was prepared. TCRdb processed the PCR reads anew with MiXCR; each CDR3 protein has one entry. The sample has hundreds of thousands of distinct CDR3 sequences; roughly a tenth are singletons. The specimen comprised PBMCs, sampled before TCRalphabeta/CD19-depleted stem cell transplant. The receptors here all came from a boy younger than two with acute myeloid leukemia, due to receive a stem cell transplant.

This clonotype was counted ten times or more. Sequence at one end of the junction differs from germline and may be a read error. V is TRBV28 and J is TRBJ2-3; 10 nucleotides agree with TRBD2. The V gene's germline CDR1 is MDHEN and CDR2 SYDVKM. There are 15 residues in the CDR3. CDR3 in amino acids: CASSSLAGGVNTHYF. CDR3 DNA sequence: TGTGCCAGCAGTTCGTTAGCGGGAGGAGTGAATACGCATTATTTT.

This clonotype was found many times. The rearrangement links TRBV7-9 to TRBJ1-5, with TRBD1 identical over 8 bases. V trimming: 3 bases; J trimming: 4 bases; junction bases outside the gene matches: 5. The CDR3 runs 15 residues. CDR1 is SEHNR, CDR2 FQNEAQ, per germline (reference sequence). The CDR3 here is CASSFGTGANQPQHF. The DNA for the CDR3 is TGTGCCAGCAGCTTCGGGACAGGAGCTAATCAGCCCCAGCATTTT.

This clonotype has at least ten counts. This chain joins TRBV6-5 and TRBJ2-5, with 11 bases lining up with TRBD2. The CDR3 spans 15 residues. Germline CDR1 reads MNHEY; CDR2 reads SVGAGI. V gave up 5 bases and J gave up 6 bases; unmatched junction bases: 8. CDR3 region: CASSTEGLAVQTQYF. The CDR3 nucleotides read TGTGCCAGCAGTACCGAGGGACTAGCGGTACAGACCCAGTACTTC.

This clonotype has ten or more counts. This chain connects TRBV28 to TRBJ1-1; a possible D gene is TRBD1 (6 bases). Trimming took 2 bases from V and 3 from J, leaving 13 bases between them. In germline, CDR1 is MDHEN, CDR2 SYDVKM. This CDR3 is 15 amino acids long. CDR3 in amino acids: CASSLLYRADTEAFF. For the CDR3, the DNA is TGTGCCAGCAGTTTACTGTACAGGGCGGACACTGAAGCTTTCTTT.

This clonotype appeared many times. The CDR3 DNA reads as TGCGCCAGCAGACCCGGACTAGCGGGAGCGTCGGATACGCAGTATTTT. Its translation: CASRPGLAGASDTQYF. The V call is TRBV5-1, the J call TRBJ2-3, with 13 bases aligning to TRBD2. The CDR3 has 16 residues. V shed 5 bases, J shed 6 bases, and the junction held 9 bases outside the gene matches. CDR1 is SGHRS, CDR2 YFSETQ, per germline.

This clonotype was recorded at least ten times. The CDR3 spells CASRSPGEPMNTEAFF. DNA for the CDR3: TGTGCCAGCAGATCACCAGGGGAGCCTATGAACACTGAAGCTTTCTTT. V is TRBV28 and J is TRBJ1-1, with a weak D call TRBD1 (6 bases). The CDR3 is made up of 16 amino acids. Germline assignment: CDR1 MDHEN and CDR2 SYDVKM. Between the trimmed V and J ends, which lost 6 bases and 0 bases, there was a span of 17 bases.